The TCR beta chain under discussion was sequenced for a study of vaccination effects on CD4 cells after COVID-19 (dated 2022 in TCRdb). Describing the broader study: Across the study, the median time from the second dose to post-vaccine sampling was 72 days (range 14 to 241). Altogether, around 9 COVID-19 convalescent patients and a handful of SARS-CoV-2-naive healthy vaccine recipients made up the full study. Cultures from other donors in the study were sequenced with the Oncomine TCR Beta short-read assay on an Illumina iSeq 100. SARS-CoV-2 spike-specific CD4+ TCR repertoires from before and after mRNA vaccination were compared in COVID-19 convalescent patients and in infection-naive vaccine recipients.

The library came from the immunoSEQ multiplex PCR assay. DNA from the cultured and isolated CD4+ T cells underwent TCR beta CDR3 sequencing. The published analysis was carried out like this. The analysis removed non-productive TCR sequences, trimmed reads to the CDR3 region, and retained only CDR3s that were 7 or more amino acids long. Antigen-specific clonotypes were identified using the MANAFEST web app by comparison of expansion in peptide wells against reference cultures. For clones to be considered positive, expansion at FDR<0.05 versus reference and all other wells, an odds ratio above 5, and a frequency above 0.1% in two replicate wells were required. Clonotypes significantly expanded in SARS-CoV-2 spike wells and in at least one common cold coronavirus spike condition were defined as cross-reactive. CDR3 similarity was assessed by Levenshtein distance with the stringdist R package, and unrooted trees were built with ape in R 3.6.1. The clones in this table, taken by TCRdb from immuneACCESS, are in-frame only. Not every clone is retained; where verified, under half of the shortfall comes from an unresolved V gene, and the cause of the rest is unknown. The V and J calls and clone size were taken over from that table, and D and trimming were inferred from the DNA. The sample yields 20,000 or so clones; roughly four fifths were counted once. The ten largest clonotypes hold about 9.1% of the sample.

As encoded in the germline V gene, CDR1 is MNHNS while CDR2 is SASEGT. Its CDR3 holds 16 amino acids, cysteine through phenylalanine. Kept here is only the CDR3 DNA, which spans 48 bases and is read in frame from base 1. V is cut back by 1 base and J by 5 bases, with 5 bases in the junction unmatched. On this clone itself: Its antigen is currently not known. Base qualities are missing; no much larger clone stands one base away.

Findings and caveats that apply to the study as a whole: Clones induced by infection and clones induced by vaccination both contracted markedly at late timepoints after vaccination, which fits with T cell responses waning over time. Only a small number of convalescent patients were included, and no early post-infection timepoints were available, which limited the study. Among healthy vaccine recipients, nearly all vaccine-induced clones were SARS-CoV-2 mono-reactive, and just 1 of 255 was cross-reactive with common cold coronaviruses.

In the ViraFEST assay, PBMC were stimulated with viral peptide pools, and TCR sequencing was then used to find antigen-specific CD4+ T cell clonotypes based on their expansion. After less than 13 days of culture, CD4+ T cells were isolated with the EasySep CD4+ T cell isolation kit. Each participant got two doses of an mRNA SARS-CoV-2 vaccine, either BNT162b2 or mRNA-1273. Healthy vaccine recipients had no prior SARS-CoV-2 infection, confirmed by negative nucleocapsid antibodies before and after vaccination. Some 2 million PBMC per well were cultured in IMDM with roughly 5% human AB serum, roughly 11 IU/ml IL-2 and gentamicin, plus 10 ug/ml peptides. Half of the culture medium was replaced with fresh IL-2-containing medium on days 3 and 7. Unless noted otherwise, every peptide stimulation condition was cultured in triplicate wells. PBMC were separated from whole blood using Ficoll-Paque Plus gradient centrifugation and were then either cryopreserved at -140C or used fresh. The overlapping peptide pools covered the spike proteins of SARS-CoV-2 as well as those of the common cold coronaviruses HCoV-NL63, HCoV-OC43 and HCoV-229E. The QIAamp micro DNA kit was used to extract genomic DNA from the cultured CD4+ T cells.

This receptor was taken from a human donor who received a COVID-19 vaccine. The sequencing here drew on CD4+ T cells from PBMCs cultured with HCoV-229E spike peptides, taken after COVID-19 vaccination. The sample's cell subset or site label, decoded: HCoV-229E spike overlapping peptide pool stimulation. This chain joins TRBV6-1 to TRBJ2-1, with TRBD1 identical over 10 junction bases. The CDR3 protein: CASSEVTGQGNNEQFF. The DNA is as follows: TGTGCCAGCAGTGAAGTTACGGGACAGGGGAACAATGAGCAGTTCTTC.